This TCR beta chain came from a study of spatial heterogeneity in lung cancer. Study as a whole: Among detected sequences, beta-chain ones consistently exceeded alpha-chain ones in number. The study, taken as a whole, reports: Counts of expanded intratumoral alpha and beta TCRs tracked tumor mutation counts.

Stated time point: sample taken at primary tumor resection. Each CDR3 protein is one row after TCRdb ran MiXCR on the 5' RACE reads. The sample records around 13,000 distinct CDR3 sequences, roughly 5.4% being singletons. The CDR3 runs to 15 residues. Germline lookup yields CDR1 SGHVS and CDR2 FQNEAQ. V lost 5 bases and J lost 8; bases outside the gene matches: 12. Note on this clonotype: The antigen remains undetermined.

The sequence was collected from a male donor with early-stage non-small cell lung cancer. This chain uses TRBV7-8 with TRBJ2-1; TRBD2 agrees at 7 bases. Sequenced here: lung tumor tissue, sampled at surgery. As DNA, the CDR3 is TGTGCCAGCAGCGTCTATACCCCCCGGGGGGATGAGCAGTTCTTC. This gives the protein CASSVYTPRGDEQFF.